This T cell receptor beta chain was captured in a study of blood T cell repertoires in COVID-19. At the level of the study: The analysed material was cDNA or gDNA that came from T cells, B-cell-depleted T cells, or PBMCs.

In the original analysis: Amplification from reference gene primers served as the basis for estimated nucleated cell counts. Using immunoSEQ multiplex PCR, the repertoire was profiled, and TCRdb retains in-frame clones only, with some absent. V and J calls and clone size are given by that table; D and trimming were obtained from the DNA. The sample lists a few hundred thousand clones, roughly 80% occurring once. Trimming took off 0 bases at V and 1 base at J, with 12 bases between the two ends. The CDR3 covers 15 residues. Per germline, CDR1 GTSNPN and CDR2 SVGIG (reference sequence). Material: peripheral blood. This rearrangement joins TRBV30 to TRBJ2-5, with D possibly being TRBD2 (7 bases). The TCR comes from an elderly woman with active or convalescent COVID-19. CDR3 coding DNA: TGTGCCTGGAGTGTGGGGCGGGGGCCCCAAGAGACCCAGTACTTC. This encodes CAWSVGRGPQETQYF.